Below, one T cell receptor (beta chain) is given with its context. Its antigen is currently unknown. The entry originates in a study of T cell responses to AZD1222 COVID-19 vaccine. Study observations and caveats: Spike-specific TCR breadth and depth grew following two AZD1222 doses. Donor demographics were predominantly white British with a female majority; clonal diversity may be underestimated.

The CDR3 is made up of 14 amino acids. Germline V gene lookup returns CDR1 WSHSY and CDR2 SAAADI. Losses at the gene ends were 7 bases for V and 1 base for J; bases not matched to a gene: 3. Clones were sequenced by immunoSEQ multiplex PCR, and TCRdb holds only the in-frame ones, with some missing. Of roughly 93,000 clones in the sample, 85% to 90% were seen once. The V gene is TRBV10-2, the J gene TRBJ1-5; 8 nucleotides line up with TRBD1. This clonotype originated in an adult in good health. Material: peripheral blood, obtained on day 0 of AZD1222 vaccination. Here the CDR3 DNA reads TGCGCCAGCACAGGGGGCCGGAGCAATCAGCCCCAGCATTTT. Its translation is CASTGGRSNQPQHF.